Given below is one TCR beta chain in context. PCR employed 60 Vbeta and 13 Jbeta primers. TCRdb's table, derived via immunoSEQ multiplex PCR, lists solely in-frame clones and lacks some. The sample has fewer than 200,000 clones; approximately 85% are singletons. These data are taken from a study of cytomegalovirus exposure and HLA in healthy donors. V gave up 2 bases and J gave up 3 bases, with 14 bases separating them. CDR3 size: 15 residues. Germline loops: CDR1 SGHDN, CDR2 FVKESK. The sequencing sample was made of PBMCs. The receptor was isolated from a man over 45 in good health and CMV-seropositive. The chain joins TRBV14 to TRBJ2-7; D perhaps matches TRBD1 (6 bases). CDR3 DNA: TGTGCCAGCAGCCAATACAGGGTTTTAGTCTACGAGCAGTACTTC. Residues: CASSQYRVLVYEQYF.